Listed below are T cell receptor beta chains from one sample, sequenced in a study of blood T cell repertoires in COVID-19. The table came from immunoSEQ multiplex PCR; TCRdb's copy has only in-frame clones and leaves some out. This sample has over 100,000 clones, with 75% to 90% found just once. Specimen: peripheral blood. The receptors come from a woman in her sixties with acute or convalescent COVID-19. Each CDR3 is given with its conserved first and last residue. The order of the fields is J gene, V gene, CDR3 protein.

>TRBJ2-5|TRBV6-2/TRBV6-3
CASSYWWFGSGSEETQYF
>TRBJ2-3|TRBV4-3
CASGSLDTQYF
>TRBJ1-1|TRBV19
CASRRGGNIGTYNTEAFF
>TRBJ2-1|TRBV25-1
CASSEVSYLNEQFF
>TRBJ1-5|TRBV6-1
CASSESLRQPQHF
>TRBJ1-4|TRBV3-1/TRBV3-2
CASSQRGGRANEKLFF
>TRBJ2-1|TRBV27
CASSPLAGPQKQFF
>TRBJ2-6|TRBV7-9
CASSPLGFRRYSGANVLTF
>TRBJ1-1|TRBV18
CASSSPAGQGRTEAFF
>TRBJ2-1|TRBV6-1
CASSEPVLDRGGNEQFF
>TRBJ1-2|TRBV30
CAWSAGHANYGYTF
>TRBJ1-2|TRBV29-1
CSSRGTGQWGYGYTF
>TRBJ1-4|TRBV7-9
CASSSPDTLNEKLFF
>TRBJ2-1|TRBV7-3
CASSSHGTSKSYEQFF
>TRBJ1-4|TRBV27
CASSLSETGEKLFF
>TRBJ1-4|TRBV9
CASSVSGLNEKLFF
>TRBJ1-5|TRBV5-1
CASRPGTEDQPQHF
>TRBJ1-1|TRBV5-6
CASSLAGFEAFF
>TRBJ1-1|TRBV2
CASRGRLGGNTEAFF
>TRBJ2-1|TRBV6-6
CASSYQRGGNEQFF
>TRBJ2-1|TRBV4-3
CASSQGTTRSSYNEQFF
>TRBJ1-1|TRBV3-1/TRBV3-2
CASSPGTPNTEAFF
>TRBJ1-3|TRBV6-5
CASSYDRAGNTIYF
>TRBJ2-5|TRBV5-1
CASRRESQRETQYF
>TRBJ2-1|TRBV7-9
CASSLVLAKYNEQFF
>TRBJ1-1|TRBV11-2
CASSVQGTGGTEAFF
>TRBJ1-2|TRBV30
CAWSTGGLYGYTF
>TRBJ2-7|TRBV19
CASDNAGGHPYEQYF
>TRBJ2-7|TRBV3-1/TRBV3-2
CASSETVSYEQYF
>TRBJ2-1|TRBV19
CASSRRGDRVFDEQFF
>TRBJ1-3|TRBV6-5
CASSATGGNTIYF
>TRBJ1-2|TRBV15
CATSRDRGGGAVF
>TRBJ2-7|TRBV20-1
CSASTLGTSGLEQYF
>TRBJ2-7|TRBV10-3
CAIRLAGLYEQYF
>TRBJ2-2|TRBV28
CASSFSGQVPKELFF
>TRBJ1-5|TRBV6-5
CASMGTNQPQHF
>TRBJ1-3|TRBV5-5
CASSPSGGNTIYF
>TRBJ2-5|TRBV9
CASSVGAGQRETQYF
>TRBJ1-5|TRBV30
CAADGGGGNQPQHF
>TRBJ2-1|TRBV7-8
CASSRGESYNEQFF
>TRBJ1-4|TRBV7-2
CASSSTGLNEKLFF
>TRBJ2-7|TRBV3-1/TRBV3-2
CASSRLVDSYEQYF
>TRBJ2-1|TRBV27
CASSLLPVVRNEQFF
>TRBJ1-4|TRBV5-6
CASSPKSARVHARNEKLFF
>TRBJ2-7|TRBV7-3
CASAWSLGGEQYF
>TRBJ2-3|TRBV24-1
CATSASGSPQRATQYF
>TRBJ2-4|TRBV19
CASSIGQVGAKNIQYF
>TRBJ1-4|TRBV28
CASSFVGAREKLFF
>TRBJ1-1|TRBV11-1
CASSLSGQIEAFF
>TRBJ2-1|TRBV27
CASSFGTSANEQFF